This paragraph covers one T cell receptor beta chain sequence. What it binds is unknown. These data are taken from a study of cytomegalovirus exposure and HLA in healthy donors. Study-wide background: Inside one of the first data releases sat around 86 million unique TCRs taken from HLA-typed donors. Researchers found that approximately 77% of 398 genotyped donors fell within the Caucasian-associated ancestry cluster. General study points: Most TCRs appeared rarely, but some public TCRs recurred in many donors. In an earlier analysis, about 87% or about 30%: the productive usage of most TCR beta V segments.

The PCR used 60 Vbeta and 13 Jbeta primers. The method was immunoSEQ multiplex PCR; TCRdb's version includes in-frame clones alone and lacks a portion of them. The sample holds roughly 100,000 clones, under 80% seen once. The V gene end was trimmed by 4 bases and the J gene end by 2 bases; junction bases not matched to a gene: 8. Germline V lookup: CDR1 SGDLS, CDR2 YYNGEE. The CDR3 loop spans 15 amino acids. Sequences were obtained from PBMCs. This chain joins TRBV9 and TRBJ2-7; 8 bases line up with TRBD1. The origin of this receptor is a man aged 35 to 55 in good health and CMV-seronegative. The chain's CDR3 is CASSPRRTGPYEQYF. The CDR3, as DNA: TGTGCCAGCAGCCCAAGACGGACAGGGCCCTACGAGCAGTACTTC.